What follows are 21 T cell receptor beta chains derived from one specimen sequenced in a study of blood T cell repertoires in COVID-19. The protocol was immunoSEQ multiplex PCR, while the TCRdb copy is restricted to in-frame clones and leaves out a portion. The repertoire holds a few hundred thousand clones, 70% to 90% seen once, with around 1.7% in the top ten. Sequences were obtained from PBMCs or T cells enriched from blood (not recorded which). The receptors stem from a man aged 35-49 years who had recovered from COVID-19.

This rearrangement joins TRBV29-1 to TRBJ2-7; 9 bases map to TRBD1. Trimming took 7 bases from V and 3 from J; bases not matched to a gene: 4. This CDR3 has 12 residues. Per germline, CDR1 SQVTM and CDR2 ANQGSEA. CDR3 sequence (DNA): TGCAGCGCCGGACAGGGGATCTACGAGCAGTACTTC. The encoded protein is CSAGQGIYEQYF.

This chain joins TRBV3-1 (or the pseudogene TRBV3-2) and TRBJ2-2; D is possibly TRBD2 (5 bases). This CDR3 is 14 amino acids long. Germline V gene lookup returns CDR1 LGHDT and CDR2 YNNKEL (reference sequence). V lost 1 base and J lost 4, with 7 bases in between. CDR3 sequence reads: CASSQGAGTGELFF. For the CDR3, the DNA is TGTGCCAGCAGCCAAGGCGCGGGCACCGGGGAGCTGTTTTTT.

CDR3 region: CASSFNRGGYNEQFF. Written as DNA, the CDR3 is TGTGCCAGCAGCTTTAACCGGGGGGGATACAATGAGCAGTTCTTC. The rearrangement links TRBV11-2 to TRBJ2-1, with 8 bases identical to TRBD2. This CDR3 is 15 amino acids long. Unmatched junction bases numbered 5, after V lost 3 bases and J lost 4 bases. Germline V CDR1 and CDR2: SGHAT, FQNNGV.

The J gene is TRBJ2-7, the V gene TRBV20-1, with 16 bases matching TRBD2. The CDR3 loop spans 16 amino acids. Germline-derived CDR1 and CDR2 are DFQATT and SNEGSKA (reference sequence). The J segment lost 6 bases and the V segment lost 3 bases, leaving 8 bases of the junction unmatched. CDR3 coding DNA: TGCAGTGCTAGTTCGGGACTAGCGGGGGGGTCGGGCGAGCAGTACTTC. Its protein is CSASSGLAGGSGEQYF.

V and J are TRBV6-5 and TRBJ1-3; D is undetermined. The CDR3 covers 14 residues. Trimming left V 5 bases short and J 3 bases short, with 11 bases between. Looked up from germline, CDR1 is MNHEY and CDR2 is SVGAGI. This CDR3 reads CASSTELYGNTIYF. The CDR3, as DNA: TGTGCCAGCAGTACCGAGCTTTATGGAAACACCATATATTTT.

The rearrangement links TRBV28 to TRBJ2-7, with TRBD2 as a possible D gene (6 bases). In germline, CDR1 is MDHEN, CDR2 SYDVKM. V lost 4 bases and J lost 6, with 16 bases in between. The CDR3 contains 14 residues. The DNA for the CDR3 is TGTGCCAGCAGTTCTCCCGGGCGGGGCGGCGAGCAGTACTTC. Its protein product is CASSSPGRGGEQYF.

The chain is built from TRBV28 and TRBJ1-4; D unclear. The CDR3 contains 15 residues. The V end lost 3 bases, the J end lost 7 bases, and 15 bases lay between the germline ends. The germline V gene has CDR1 MDHEN and CDR2 SYDVKM. The DNA of the CDR3 is TGTGCCAGCAGTTTCATGCGGGCCGGGTTTGAAAAACTGTTTTTT. Its protein is CASSFMRAGFEKLFF.

The chain joins TRBV5-6 to TRBJ1-1; D unresolved. V lost 1 base, J lost 5 bases, and 3 bases lay in between. Germline values: CDR1 SGHDT, CDR2 YYEEEE. This CDR3 has 11 amino acids. The CDR3 here is CASSLTTEAFF. Written as DNA, the CDR3 is TGTGCCAGCAGCTTGACTACTGAAGCTTTCTTT.

V gene TRBV7-2 combines with J gene TRBJ1-2; tentative D call: TRBD1 (6 bases). This CDR3 is 17 amino acids long. CDR1 and CDR2 (germline): SGHTA, FQGNSA. With 4 bases removed from V and 5 bases from J, the gap between germline ends came to 23 bases. This CDR3 is CASSSLRAGGGSYGYTF. The CDR3 DNA reads as TGTGCCAGCAGCTCCCTAAGGGCCGGGGGGGGCTCATATGGCTACACCTTC.

This clone was counted a single time. V and J are TRBV9 and TRBJ1-1; 8 nucleotides agree with TRBD1. This CDR3 is built from 17 residues. V shed 3 bases and J 0 bases; nucleotides not matched to a gene: 10. Germline V lookup: CDR1 SGDLS, CDR2 YYNGEE. Here the CDR3 DNA reads TGTGCCAGCAGCGCACCGGGACAGGCGCCCTTGAACACTGAAGCTTTCTTT. Translation gives CASSAPGQAPLNTEAFF.

This chain connects TRBV19 to TRBJ1-5; 8 nucleotides agree with TRBD1. This CDR3 is built from 14 residues. J gave up 3 bases and V 4 bases, and 2 bases lay outside the gene matches. Germline V gives CDR1 LNHDA, CDR2 SQIVND (reference sequence). The CDR3 DNA reads as TGTGCCAGTAGTACTCAGGGGGCCAATCAGCCCCAGCATTTT. Protein sequence: CASSTQGANQPQHF. The full variable domain, in which reference TRBV19 and TRBJ1-5 provide the parts outside the CDR3, is DGGITQSPKYLFRKEGQNVTLSCEQNLNHDAMYWYRQDPGQGLRLIYYSQIVNDFQKGDIAEGYSVSREKKESFPLTVTSAQKNPTAFYLCASSTQGANQPQHFGDGTRLSIL.

The chain employs TRBV28 and TRBJ2-4; D not certain. V dropped 4 bases and J dropped 0 bases, with 7 bases sitting between them. This CDR3 contains 14 residues. Germline lookup yields CDR1 MDHEN and CDR2 SYDVKM. CDR3 protein: CASSYNLAKNIQYF. CDR3 nucleotide sequence: TGTGCCAGCAGTTACAACCTAGCCAAAAACATTCAGTACTTC. The full variable domain, rest sourced from reference TRBV28 and TRBJ2-4, is DVKVTQSSRYLVKRTGEKVFLECVQDMDHENMFWYRQDPGLGLRLIYFSYDVKMKEKGDIPEGYSVSREKKERFSLILESASTNQTSMYLCASSYNLAKNIQYFGAGTRLSVL.

CDR3 region: CASSEADRGGGYTF. Written as DNA, the CDR3 is TGTGCCAGCAGTGAAGCTGACAGGGGTGGTGGCTACACCTTC. This chain links TRBV2 with TRBJ1-2; 8 bases align to TRBD1. V lost 0 bases to trimming and J lost 7 bases; unmatched junction nucleotides: 4. Per germline, CDR1 SNHLY and CDR2 FYNNEI. The CDR3 consists of 14 residues.

The gene calls are TRBV30 and TRBJ1-4; D unclear. Looked up from germline, CDR1 is GTSNPN and CDR2 is SVGIG (reference sequence). CDR3 length: 14 amino acids. Trimming cost V 3 bases and J 4 bases, with 12 bases left between them. CDR3 region: CAWRLGAFNEKLFF. DNA of the CDR3: TGTGCCTGGAGACTTGGAGCCTTTAATGAAAAACTGTTTTTT. The full variable domain, completed using reference TRBV30 and TRBJ1-4, is SQTIHQWPATLVQPVGSPLSLECTVEGTSNPNLYWYRQAAGRGLQLLFYSVGIGQISSEVPQNLSASRPQDRQFILSSKKLLLSDSGFYLCAWRLGAFNEKLFFGSGTQLSVL.

The chain combines TRBV19 with TRBJ2-3; 7 bases are shared with TRBD1. The CDR3 covers 14 residues. The germline V gene encodes CDR1 LNHDA and CDR2 SQIVND (reference sequence). The V and J ends lost 6 bases and 3 bases, in that order; junction bases with no gene match: 6. The CDR3 loop reads CASSQGVGTDTQYF. The CDR3 region has the DNA TGTGCCAGTAGCCAGGGGGTAGGGACAGATACGCAGTATTTT.

This clone was seen many times. The CDR3 nucleotides read TGTGCCAGCAGCTTCGGACAGGGGGGCGAGCAGTACTTC. This codes for CASSFGQGGEQYF. The chain couples TRBV7-6 to TRBJ2-7, with TRBD1 identical over 10 bases. V lost 3 bases to trimming and J lost 6 bases; unmatched junction nucleotides: 2. The CDR3 loop spans 13 amino acids. Germline lookup yields CDR1 SGHVS and CDR2 FNYEAQ.

V usage is TRBV7-6 and J usage is TRBJ2-7, with 10 positions matching TRBD1. J was trimmed by 7 bases and V by 5 bases; bases with no gene match: 11. Germline V lookup: CDR1 SGHVS, CDR2 FNYEAQ. The CDR3 totals 15 residues. The CDR3 sequence: CASSQGTGAPREQYF. The CDR3 coding sequence is TGTGCCAGCAGCCAAGGGACAGGGGCCCCGAGGGAGCAGTACTTC.

J is TRBJ1-3 and V is TRBV5-1; D might be TRBD1 (6 bases). Trimming removed 4 bases at V and 9 bases at J, with 17 bases between. Germline lookup yields CDR1 SGHRS and CDR2 YFSETQ. CDR3 length equals 14 residues. CDR3: CASSAGTRGGTIYF. The CDR3 nucleotides read TGCGCCAGCAGCGCAGGGACAAGGGGCGGCACCATATATTTT.

The V gene is TRBV10-3, the J gene TRBJ2-7; D unclear. With 10 bases removed from V and 0 bases from J, the gap between germline ends came to 10 bases. CDR1 and CDR2 from the germline V gene are ENHRY and SYGVKD. The CDR3 is 12 amino acids. The DNA for the CDR3 is TGTGCCAGCCAGTCGAACTCCTACGAGCAGTACTTC. It translates to CASQSNSYEQYF.

This sequence joins TRBV10-3 and TRBJ2-1; D perhaps matches TRBD2 (5 bases). Germline-derived CDR1 and CDR2 are ENHRY and SYGVKD. V gave up 8 bases and J gave up 7 bases, with 12 bases separating them. The CDR3 is made up of 12 amino acids. CDR3 amino acids: CAIQRSRNEQFF. The CDR3 DNA sequence: TGTGCCATCCAGCGGTCGCGGAATGAGCAGTTCTTC.

The J gene is TRBJ1-3, the V gene TRBV7-2, with 7 bases fitting TRBD1. There are 17 residues in the CDR3. V dropped 5 bases and J dropped 4; count of bases not matched to a gene: 14. In germline, CDR1 is SGHTA, CDR2 FQGNSA. CDR3 in amino acids: CASSRLNMRGPGNTIYF. CDR3 DNA: TGTGCCAGCAGCCGCTTAAATATGAGGGGGCCGGGAAACACCATATATTTT.